One and the same sample provided the 9 T cell receptor beta chains below, sequenced in a study of blood T cells in healthy people across ages. A J-beta primer mix and a sample-barcoded 5' primer were used in a second PCR of roughly 6 to 11 cycles. MiXCR, run by TCRdb on the 5' RACE reads, gives a single entry per CDR3 protein. The sample gives 1.5 million to 2 million distinct CDR3 sequences, 49% of which show up once; around 2.1% is in the top ten. The material sequenced was blood. These receptors were collected from a woman aged 40 to 50 in good health.

This sequence joins TRBV5-1 and TRBJ1-2; D might be TRBD1 (5 bases). CDR3 length: 14 residues. The V and J ends lost 3 bases and 6 bases respectively, with 15 bases between them. CDR1 is SGHRS, CDR2 YFSETQ, per germline. CDR3: CASSSAGHYDGYTF. Written as DNA, the CDR3 is TGCGCCAGCAGCTCGGCGGGGCACTATGATGGCTACACCTTC.

This clonotype was picked up a small number of times. CDR3 bases: TGTGCCAGCAGCCCCCCAGCGGGGGAAACAGATACGCAGTATTTT. Residues: CASSPPAGETDTQYF. The rearrangement joins TRBV11-2 to TRBJ2-3; 8 bases match TRBD2. CDR1 and CDR2 (germline): SGHAT, FQNNGV. V gave up 5 bases and J gave up 3 bases; unmatched junction bases: 7. The CDR3 covers 15 residues.

The chain links TRBV5-1 to TRBJ2-6; D unresolved. With 0 bases removed from V and 0 bases from J, the gap between germline ends came to 10 bases. This CDR3 is built from 17 residues. The germline V gene encodes CDR1 SGHRS and CDR2 YFSETQ. CDR3: CASSLESQRSGANVLTF. CDR3 coding DNA: TGCGCCAGCAGCTTGGAGAGCCAGCGCTCTGGGGCCAACGTCCTGACTTTC.

The chain employs TRBV12-3 or TRBV12-4 and TRBJ1-2; a possible D gene is TRBD1 (5 bases). Trimming took 5 bases from V and 7 from J, leaving 23 bases between them. CDR3 size: 16 residues. CDR3 amino acids: CASSPTIFPGVGGYTF. Here the CDR3 DNA reads TGTGCCAGCAGTCCAACGATATTTCCGGGGGTAGGTGGCTACACCTTC.

A remark on this clonotype: The junction and the germline gene differ at one end; a read error may be behind it. The chain joins TRBV5-4 to TRBJ2-1, with D tentatively TRBD1 or TRBD2 (5 bases each). Germline V gives CDR1 SGHNT, CDR2 YYREEE (reference sequence). The CDR3 loop spans 15 amino acids. CDR3 sequence: CASSLGPPDYSEQFF. CDR3 DNA: TGTGCCAGCAGCCTGGGACCACCCGACTACAGTGAGCAGTTCTTC.

The chain carries TRBV28 and TRBJ2-3; 8 bases align to TRBD2. V dropped 3 bases and J dropped 1; count of bases not matched to a gene: 9. The CDR3 totals 17 residues. Per the germline V gene, CDR1 is MDHEN and CDR2 is SYDVKM. The CDR3 loop is CASSLFSGGEGTDTQYF. DNA of the CDR3: TGTGCCAGCAGTTTGTTCTCCGGGGGGGAGGGCACAGATACGCAGTATTTT.

The rearrangement links TRBV7-9 to TRBJ2-1; 7 bases align to TRBD1. Germline loops: CDR1 SEHNR, CDR2 FQNEAQ (reference sequence). The CDR3 totals 13 residues. V lost 8 bases and J lost 13; bases outside the gene matches: 14. The CDR3 protein is CASHDRVVETQFF. The DNA for the CDR3 is TGTGCCAGCCACGACAGGGTTGTAGAGACCCAGTTCTTC.

This sequence joins TRBV6-5 and TRBJ1-5; 10 bases are shared with TRBD1. V was clipped by 5 bases and J by 3 bases; unmatched bases: 4. This CDR3 is built from 15 residues. Germline V gene sequence: CDR1 MNHEY, CDR2 SVGAGI. The CDR3 protein is CASSKGTGVNQPQHF. Written as DNA, the CDR3 is TGTGCCAGCAGTAAAGGGACAGGGGTCAATCAGCCCCAGCATTTT.

The J gene is TRBJ2-3, the V gene TRBV20-1; TRBD1 aligns across 8 bases. Germline V CDR1 and CDR2: DFQATT, SNEGSKA (reference sequence). The CDR3 covers 14 residues. Unmatched junction bases numbered 7, after V lost 5 bases and J lost 3 bases. DNA of the CDR3: TGCAGTGCTTTGACAGGGGAAGGAACAGATACGCAGTATTTT. This codes for CSALTGEGTDTQYF.